This T cell receptor (beta chain) came from a study of control samples from healthy donors and cancer patients. Method: immunoSEQ multiplex PCR; TCRdb's copy keeps in-frame clones and lacks some. The sample has 40,000 to 45,000 clones; more than 65% are singletons. With V trimmed by 8 bases and J by 0 bases, 14 bases remained unmatched. The CDR3 runs to 19 residues. Germline V lookup: CDR1 SNHLY, CDR2 FYNNEI. Material: formalin-fixed, paraffin-embedded tissue. This receptor was identified in a male donor with melanoma. The rearrangement uses TRBV2 and TRBJ2-1; 12 bases agree with TRBD2. Here the CDR3 DNA reads TGTGCCAGCGCTACCGGGACTAGCGGGTTCCACGCCTCCTACAATGAGCAGTTCTTC. Its protein is CASATGTSGFHASYNEQFF.